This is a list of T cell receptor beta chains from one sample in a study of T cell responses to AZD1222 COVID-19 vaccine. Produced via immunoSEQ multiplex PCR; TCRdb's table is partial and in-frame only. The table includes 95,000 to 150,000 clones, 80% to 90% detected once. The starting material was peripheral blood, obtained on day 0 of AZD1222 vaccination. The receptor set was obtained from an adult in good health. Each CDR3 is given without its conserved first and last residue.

CDR3 protein: ASALGGAGNTIY; J gene: TRBJ1-3; V gene: TRBV27
CDR3 protein: ASSEGGGTQY; J gene: TRBJ2-3; V gene: TRBV7-9
CDR3 protein: ASSEALGDGDTQY; J gene: TRBJ2-3; V gene: TRBV6-1
CDR3 protein: ASSPRAGQGGEKLF; J gene: TRBJ1-4; V gene: TRBV18
CDR3 protein: ASSPAWGLGQETQY; J gene: TRBJ2-5; V gene: TRBV11-2
CDR3 protein: ASSWPGDSEAF; J gene: TRBJ1-1; V gene: TRBV5-1
CDR3 protein: ASSHGQGTGELF; J gene: TRBJ2-2; V gene: TRBV4-3
CDR3 protein: ASSRPGLKSTDTQY; J gene: TRBJ2-3; V gene: TRBV6-2/TRBV6-3
CDR3 protein: ASSLSRNTEAF; J gene: TRBJ1-1; V gene: TRBV11-3
CDR3 protein: ASSYQSRTEAF; J gene: TRBJ1-1; V gene: TRBV28
CDR3 protein: ASRSGRGGGELF; J gene: TRBJ2-2; V gene: TRBV4-1
CDR3 protein: ASSLPALNSPLH; J gene: TRBJ1-6; V gene: TRBV13
CDR3 protein: ASSSAKRPGNTEAF; J gene: TRBJ1-1; V gene: TRBV7-6
CDR3 protein: ASSIRQPGDYSNQPQH; J gene: TRBJ1-5; V gene: TRBV19
CDR3 protein: ASSMILGTAETQY; J gene: TRBJ2-5; V gene: TRBV19
CDR3 protein: ASETRRNTGELF; J gene: TRBJ2-2; V gene: TRBV4-2
CDR3 protein: ASSVSVGGEGTNEKLF; J gene: TRBJ1-4; V gene: TRBV9
CDR3 protein: ASSQDPGMTGEKLF; J gene: TRBJ1-4; V gene: TRBV4-3
CDR3 protein: ASSLGGTGNTIY; J gene: TRBJ1-3; V gene: TRBV27
CDR3 protein: ASSALRREPYNEQF; J gene: TRBJ2-1; V gene: TRBV2
CDR3 protein: ASSVTGTASGNTIY; J gene: TRBJ1-3; V gene: TRBV19
CDR3 protein: ASSSGPTDTQY; J gene: TRBJ2-3; V gene: TRBV5-4
CDR3 protein: ASSYDGNEQF; J gene: TRBJ2-1; V gene: TRBV28
CDR3 protein: ASSVGTGPWDGYT; J gene: TRBJ1-2; V gene: TRBV9
CDR3 protein: ASSQQGSNSPLH; J gene: TRBJ1-6; V gene: TRBV5-4
CDR3 protein: ASCPGLPGGNTIY; J gene: TRBJ1-3; V gene: TRBV27
CDR3 protein: ASSLGRVNTEAF; J gene: TRBJ1-1; V gene: TRBV7-9
CDR3 protein: ASSLRRGGGTEAF; J gene: TRBJ1-1; V gene: TRBV3-1/TRBV3-2
CDR3 protein: ASSASGTLAKNIQY; J gene: TRBJ2-4; V gene: TRBV9
CDR3 protein: ASSLVSSNTGELF; J gene: TRBJ2-2; V gene: TRBV7-2
CDR3 protein: ASSQPRATRGYT; J gene: TRBJ1-2; V gene: TRBV4-1
CDR3 protein: ASSRLAGWEADTQY; J gene: TRBJ2-3; V gene: TRBV3-1/TRBV3-2
CDR3 protein: ASRLGGFNEQF; J gene: TRBJ2-1; V gene: TRBV6-5
CDR3 protein: ASTSGGSSYEQY; J gene: TRBJ2-7; V gene: TRBV28
CDR3 protein: ASSFRDRALGGYT; J gene: TRBJ1-2; V gene: TRBV27
CDR3 protein: ASSSTSGHYEQY; J gene: TRBJ2-7; V gene: TRBV5-5
CDR3 protein: ASSFSVRGGLYGYT; J gene: TRBJ1-2; V gene: TRBV27
CDR3 protein: ASSSTGMVYGYT; J gene: TRBJ1-2; V gene: TRBV6-5
CDR3 protein: ASSLKGVGGNTEAF; J gene: TRBJ1-1; V gene: TRBV4-2
CDR3 protein: AWSVRRDRYEQY; J gene: TRBJ2-7; V gene: TRBV30
CDR3 protein: ASQVLTGELF; J gene: TRBJ2-2; V gene: TRBV6-5
CDR3 protein: ASASGSQETQY; J gene: TRBJ2-5; V gene: TRBV2